This T cell receptor (beta chain) originates from a study of blood T cells in healthy people across ages (dated by TCRdb to about 2015). Study-wide context: In model experiments, template switching captured roughly one uniquely barcoded TCR beta cDNA molecule for every two T cells. The study measured age-related changes in TCR beta repertoire diversity using deep sequencing normalized with unique cDNA molecular identifiers. Four age groups were formed from the donors: young (average roughly 15 years), middle-aged (around 40), aged (under 70) and long-lived (roughly 81). To avoid experimental bias, donors of different ages were randomly spread across the sequencing lanes. The study analyzed two additional independent replicas of 1 million unique cDNA reads from the same blood draw for two donors, one aged 18 to 29 and one aged 80 or older.

On the study overall, not on this receptor specifically: Observed TCR beta diversity per million T cells fell roughly linearly with age, and a significant reduction was already apparent by age roughly 40. Estimates of total diversity based on one million sequenced T cells were regarded as lower bounds and as underestimates. Because the CMV infection status of the donors was unknown, age-related changes in expanded clonotypes may potentially have been confounded. Compared with the aged group, the long-lived group had more naive CD4+ T cells, fewer expanded clones and increased TCR diversity, a pattern suggesting age selection. Bulk unsorted PBMC profiling prevented conclusive comparison of naive and antigen-experienced compartments. Observed TCR beta diversity correlated strongly with the percentage of naive T cells measured by flow cytometry.

The donors were roughly 40 Caucasian individuals from Russia, aged 6 to 90 years, who were systemically healthy. Each donor gave ten milliliters of peripheral blood, collected into EDTA-treated Vacutainer tubes. Ficoll-Paque density-gradient centrifugation was used to isolate PBMCs, with at least 6.5 million per sample. Trizol reagent was used to extract total RNA from the PBMCs, yielding at least 5.5 micrograms per sample. For every donor, an aliquot of PBMCs went through flow cytometry to measure the percentages of naive CD45RAhigh/CD27high T cells. Trimming at the junction amounts to 6 bases on V and 0 bases on J, and the germline ends lie 23 bases apart. The CDR3 spans 18 residues, from the cysteine through the phenylalanine. Solely the CDR3 DNA is kept, with 54 bases framed from the first base. According to the germline V gene, CDR1 reads MDHEN and CDR2 reads SYDVKM. On this clonotype itself: Its antigen target is currently unknown. There are no base qualities to consult, and no much larger clone falls within one base.

The receptor library was made with 5' RACE. Data came from an Illumina HiSeq 2500. A second PCR of about 7 to 12 cycles was performed with a sample-barcoded 5' primer and a J-beta primer mix. Each TCR beta cDNA molecule received a unique molecular identifier from a template-switch 5' adaptor carrying 12 random nucleotides. At least 2.5 million CDR3-containing paired-end reads were obtained from each sample. First-strand cDNA synthesis was performed from all RNA using the Mint cDNA synthesis kit, with priming by a TRBC-specific oligonucleotide. Following uracil-DNA glycosylase treatment, a first 18-cycle PCR with universal primers M1SS and BC2_uni_R was performed on all cDNA. In the source study's methods: Each sample was normalized by randomly selecting 1 million high-quality reads, each carrying a distinct molecular identifier. Reads with shared molecular identifiers were discarded instead of being binned into consensus sequences. MiTCR, run with a Q25 quality threshold and the strictest error-elimination algorithm, handled CDR3 identification, clonotype clustering and error correction. A nonparametric unseen species model using Euler transformation provided a lower-bound estimate of total TCR beta diversity. The public sequencing data were trimmed at Q25 with fastp and processed into clonotypes with MiXCR by TCRdb, which kept only in-frame beta chains. When rows share a CDR3 protein, they turn into one entry using the most common DNA and genes. The V and J calls follow TCRdb's processing rather than the paper's. The sample table holds about 650,000 distinct CDR3 sequences, of which over 40% were seen once. The ten largest account for roughly 12% of the sample.

The receptor was derived from a woman of 80 years or more in good health. The chain was built from TRBV28 and TRBJ1-1; D gene: possibly TRBD1, on 6 matching bases. Sequencing was performed on blood. The DNA sequence is given as TGTGCCAGCAGGGCACAGGGAGAACACCTTTCCATGAACACTGAAGCTTTCTTT. Translated, this is CASRAQGEHLSMNTEAFF.